The 3 T cell receptor beta chains in this list originate from one sample, sequenced in a study of CD8 T cells in ankylosing spondylitis (dated by TCRdb to 2016 to 2017). Library method: 5' RACE. The instrument given in TCRdb is Illumina HiSeq 2500. The public reads were quality trimmed at Q25 with fastp and then assembled into clones with MiXCR by TCRdb, keeping productive beta chains. A single entry per CDR3 protein holds the most common genes and DNA from its merged rows. This sample holds 250,000 to 350,000 distinct CDR3 sequences; about 19% were observed only once. The ten most abundant clones make up 7.8% of the sample. Sequencing was performed on blood, either unsorted or a sorted T cell fraction (not recorded which). The receptors originated from a male donor with ankylosing spondylitis or in good health (not recorded which).

This clonotype was detected many times. The chain's CDR3 is CASSRTGGQPQHF. DNA of the CDR3: TGTGCCAGCAGTAGGACAGGGGGTCAGCCCCAGCATTTT. The chain uses TRBV6-1 and TRBJ1-5, with 10 bases that match TRBD1. From germline, CDR1 is MNHNS and CDR2 SASEGT. The CDR3 consists of 13 residues. V trimming: 5 bases; J trimming: 6 bases; junction bases outside the gene matches: 1.

The chain employs TRBV6-1 and TRBJ2-2; TRBD2 matches 7 bases. The CDR3 has 20 residues. Germline V lookup: CDR1 MNHNS, CDR2 SASEGT. The V segment lost 2 bases and the J segment 4 bases; nucleotides outside the gene matches: 19. CDR3 coding DNA: TGTGCCAGCAGTGAACGCTTCTGGGTAACGGGGGGTCAGAGCACCGGGGAGCTGTTTTTT. It encodes CASSERFWVTGGQSTGELFF.

V gene TRBV7-2 combines with J gene TRBJ2-5; D not certain. The CDR3 consists of 13 residues. Germline values: CDR1 SGHTA, CDR2 FQGNSA. V was cut by 2 bases and J by 3 bases, with 7 bases left in between. The CDR3 sequence: CASSLTLEETQYF. The CDR3 coding sequence is TGTGCCAGCAGCTTAACCCTAGAAGAGACCCAGTACTTC.